This is a list of T cell receptor beta chains from one sample in a study of T cell responses to AZD1222 COVID-19 vaccine. Sequencing used immunoSEQ multiplex PCR; TCRdb keeps in-frame clones, though not all of them. The sample lists roughly 160,000 clones, 87% occurring once. The material was peripheral blood, obtained 28 days after the second AZD1222 dose. Every receptor here comes from an adult who received the AZD1222 COVID-19 vaccine. Both conserved end residues are part of each CDR3. A D gene is named only where the DNA matches it firmly. Size is omitted from some rows. Given values are once, few, many or a class for expanded clones.

CDR3 protein | CDR3 DNA | clone size | J gene | D gene | V gene
CASSFSPRSDPSGYTF | TGTGCCAGTAGTTTTTCCCCTAGATCTGACCCGAGCGGCTACACCTTC | - | TRBJ1-2 | - | TRBV19
CASSADRDFYNEQFF | TGTGCCAGTAGTGCTGATCGGGACTTCTACAATGAGCAGTTCTTC | - | TRBJ2-1 | - | TRBV19
CASSHGDYNEQFF | TGTGCCAGCAGCCATGGGGACTACAATGAGCAGTTCTTC | - | TRBJ2-1 | - | TRBV3-1/TRBV3-2
CASSQARESNQPQHF | TGTGCCAGCAGCCAGGCCCGGGAGAGCAATCAGCCCCAGCATTTT | - | TRBJ1-5 | - | TRBV4-2
CASSLVGMGARGYTF | TGCGCCAGCAGCTTGGTAGGAATGGGGGCCAGGGGCTACACCTTC | - | TRBJ1-2 | - | TRBV5-1
CASSPDRNQPQHF | TGTGCCAGCAGCCCCGACAGGAATCAGCCCCAGCATTTT | few | TRBJ1-5 | - | TRBV7-9
CASSLVVLSLETQYF | TGTGCCAGCAGCTTAGTGGTTCTATCGCTCGAGACCCAGTACTTC | - | TRBJ2-5 | - | TRBV7-2
CAWSVPLGQGGGYTF | TGTGCCTGGAGTGTACCATTGGGGCAGGGCGGAGGCTACACCTTC | - | TRBJ1-2 | - | TRBV30
CASRGGNTEAFF | TGTGCCAGCAGGGGAGGAAACACTGAAGCTTTCTTT | - | TRBJ1-1 | - | TRBV6-5
CASSWTSGFQETQYF | TGTGCCAGCAGCTGGACTAGCGGTTTCCAAGAGACCCAGTACTTC | - | TRBJ2-5 | TRBD2 | TRBV6-2/TRBV6-3
CASMGLVTDTQYF | TGTGCCAGTATGGGACTAGTGACAGATACGCAGTATTTT | - | TRBJ2-3 | TRBD2 | TRBV19
CASTPSNEQFF | TGTGCCAGCACCCCCAGCAATGAGCAGTTCTTC | few | TRBJ2-1 | - | TRBV2
CATSRAFRVTDTQYF | TGTGCCACCAGCAGAGCGTTCAGGGTAACAGATACGCAGTATTTT | - | TRBJ2-3 | - | TRBV15
CASSEWGPGTEAFF | TGTGCCAGCAGTGAATGGGGGCCGGGCACTGAAGCTTTCTTT | - | TRBJ1-1 | - | TRBV2
CASRTGAYSYEQYF | TGTGCCAGCAGGACCGGGGCCTACTCCTACGAGCAGTACTTC | - | TRBJ2-7 | - | TRBV11-2
CASSWGQALYNEQFF | TGTGCCAGCAGCTGGGGACAGGCTCTCTACAATGAGCAGTTCTTC | - | TRBJ2-1 | TRBD1 | TRBV5-5
CASKLDIYTDTQYF | TGTGCCAGCAAACTTGACATATACACAGATACGCAGTATTTT | - | TRBJ2-3 | - | TRBV2
CAISRTVYGYTF | TGTGCCATCAGCCGGACAGTTTATGGCTACACCTTC | - | TRBJ1-2 | - | TRBV10-3
CASTSGAAPRQAFF | TGTGCCAGCACTTCGGGGGCGGCCCCGCGGCAAGCTTTCTTT | - | TRBJ1-1 | - | TRBV9
CATSDVKTGHRQYF | TGTGCCACCAGTGACGTCAAAACGGGACACCGGCAGTATTTT | - | TRBJ2-3 | - | TRBV24-1
CASSLEGGTLYGYTF | TGCGCCAGCAGCTTGGAGGGGGGTACTCTCTATGGCTACACCTTC | - | TRBJ1-2 | - | TRBV5-1
CASSWGYEQYF | TGCGCCAGCAGCTGGGGCTACGAGCAGTACTTC | - | TRBJ2-7 | - | TRBV5-1
CASSPPPNVGYNEQFF | TGTGCCAGCAGCCCACCCCCAAATGTTGGATACAATGAGCAGTTCTTC | - | TRBJ2-1 | - | TRBV5-4
CASSLYGGAEETQYF | TGCGCCAGCAGCTTGTACGGGGGCGCGGAAGAGACCCAGTACTTC | - | TRBJ2-5 | - | TRBV5-1
CASSSGAPKETQYF | TGCGCCAGCAGTTCTGGGGCACCCAAGGAGACCCAGTACTTC | - | TRBJ2-5 | - | TRBV10-2
CASSLEGASNQPQHF | TGTGCCAGCAGCTTAGAAGGGGCTAGCAATCAGCCCCAGCATTTT | - | TRBJ1-5 | - | TRBV7-2
CASRGGNSNQPQHF | TGTGCCAGCAGGGGGGGGAATAGCAATCAGCCCCAGCATTTT | few | TRBJ1-5 | - | TRBV6-5
CAISDLDPYHPNYGYTF | TGTGCCATCAGTGATTTAGACCCCTACCATCCAAACTATGGCTACACCTTC | - | TRBJ1-2 | - | TRBV10-3
CASSQDAETGGWNEQFF | TGCGCCAGCAGCCAAGATGCGGAGACAGGGGGCTGGAATGAGCAGTTCTTC | - | TRBJ2-1 | TRBD1 | TRBV4-1
CASRVDRGGQETQYF | TGCGCCAGCAGGGTCGACAGGGGAGGGCAAGAGACCCAGTACTTC | - | TRBJ2-5 | - | TRBV5-1
CASSSDRTTDTQYF | TGTGCCAGCAGTTCGGACAGGACCACAGATACGCAGTATTTT | - | TRBJ2-3 | TRBD1 | TRBV5-6
CASSSTGTQGEQYF | TGTGCCAGCTCCTCCACAGGAACTCAGGGCGAGCAGTACTTC | once | TRBJ2-7 | - | TRBV18
CASREMGSYEQYF | TGTGCCAGCAGAGAGATGGGCTCCTACGAGCAGTACTTC | - | TRBJ2-7 | - | TRBV2
CASTRLAGNEQFF | TGTGCCAGCACTAGACTAGCGGGCAATGAGCAGTTCTTC | - | TRBJ2-1 | TRBD2 | TRBV6-5
CATTSDTTGTDTQYF | TGTGCCACAACCTCGGACACGACCGGCACAGATACGCAGTATTTT | - | TRBJ2-3 | - | TRBV6-5
CATSRGSGGQETQYF | TGTGCCACCAGCAGAGGTAGCGGGGGCCAAGAGACCCAGTACTTC | - | TRBJ2-5 | TRBD2 | TRBV15
CASSLGRGAEAFF | TGTGCCAGCAGCTTAGGAAGGGGCGCTGAAGCTTTCTTT | once | TRBJ1-1 | - | TRBV11-2
CASRSSLTGGSQPQHF | TGTGCCAGTAGGTCCTCTTTGACTGGGGGCAGTCAGCCCCAGCATTTT | - | TRBJ1-5 | - | TRBV19
CASRLFEGRQETQYF | TGTGCCAGCAGACTCTTTGAGGGCCGGCAAGAGACCCAGTACTTC | once | TRBJ2-5 | - | TRBV27
CASSTAGGWNEQFF | TGTGCCAGTAGTACTGCCGGGGGCTGGAATGAGCAGTTCTTC | - | TRBJ2-1 | - | TRBV19
CASSLRGGKKQGKVDQPQHF | TGTGCCAGCAGCTTGAGGGGCGGGAAAAAACAGGGGAAAGTTGATCAGCCCCAGCATTTT | - | TRBJ1-5 | TRBD1 | TRBV5-8
CASSQGRVAKAFF | TGCGCCAGCAGCCAAGGCAGGGTGGCGAAAGCTTTCTTT | - | TRBJ1-1 | - | TRBV4-3
CASSIGVTEAFF | TGTGCCAGTAGTATCGGTGTAACTGAAGCTTTCTTT | once | TRBJ1-1 | - | TRBV19
CASSYSGLTGNTEAFF | TGTGCCAGCAGTTACTCAGGTCTGACGGGGAACACTGAAGCTTTCTTT | - | TRBJ1-1 | - | TRBV6-6
CASSVISLSGEQYF | TGTGCCAGTAGTGTGATTTCCTTGTCGGGGGAGCAGTACTTC | - | TRBJ2-7 | - | TRBV19
CASSQDSGQGYEQYF | TGCGCCAGCAGCCAAGACAGCGGCCAAGGCTACGAGCAGTACTTC | - | TRBJ2-7 | - | TRBV4-1
CASSQDGEVGSYEQYF | TGCGCCAGCAGCCAAGATGGGGAGGTAGGCTCCTACGAGCAGTACTTC | - | TRBJ2-7 | - | TRBV4-1
CASSRALAHYEQYF | TGTGCCAGCAGTAGGGCACTAGCGCACTACGAGCAGTACTTC | - | TRBJ2-7 | TRBD2 | TRBV14
CASSYRDLGYEQYF | TGTGCCAGCAGCTACAGGGATTTGGGCTACGAGCAGTACTTC | few | TRBJ2-7 | - | TRBV14
CASSLAVGGSYNSPLHF | TGTGCCAGCAGCTTAGCTGTAGGGGGCTCCTATAATTCACCCCTCCACTTT | - | TRBJ1-6 | - | TRBV11-2
CASSLWQGSTGELFF | TGCGCCAGCAGCTTGTGGCAGGGTAGTACCGGGGAGCTGTTTTTT | once | TRBJ2-2 | - | TRBV5-1
CASSLLNTEAFF | TGTGCCAGCAGCTTACTTAACACTGAAGCTTTCTTT | - | TRBJ1-1 | - | TRBV5-6
CASSQDGSIYGYTF | TGCGCCAGCAGCCAAGATGGGAGCATCTATGGCTACACCTTC | - | TRBJ1-2 | - | TRBV4-1